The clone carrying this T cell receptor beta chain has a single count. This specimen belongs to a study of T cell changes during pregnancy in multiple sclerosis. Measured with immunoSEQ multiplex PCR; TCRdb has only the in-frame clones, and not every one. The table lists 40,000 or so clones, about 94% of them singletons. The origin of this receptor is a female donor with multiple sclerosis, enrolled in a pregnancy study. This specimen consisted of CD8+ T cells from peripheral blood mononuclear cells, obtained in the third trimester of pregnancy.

The CDR3 loop reads CASSSWTGYNEQFF. In DNA form, the CDR3 reads TGTGCCAGTAGTTCCTGGACAGGGTATAATGAGCAGTTCTTC. The chain couples TRBV19 to TRBJ2-1; 8 nucleotides agree with TRBD1. J gave up 7 bases and V 5 bases, and 7 bases lay outside the gene matches. The CDR3 covers 14 residues. Looked up from germline, CDR1 is LNHDA and CDR2 is SQIVND (reference sequence).